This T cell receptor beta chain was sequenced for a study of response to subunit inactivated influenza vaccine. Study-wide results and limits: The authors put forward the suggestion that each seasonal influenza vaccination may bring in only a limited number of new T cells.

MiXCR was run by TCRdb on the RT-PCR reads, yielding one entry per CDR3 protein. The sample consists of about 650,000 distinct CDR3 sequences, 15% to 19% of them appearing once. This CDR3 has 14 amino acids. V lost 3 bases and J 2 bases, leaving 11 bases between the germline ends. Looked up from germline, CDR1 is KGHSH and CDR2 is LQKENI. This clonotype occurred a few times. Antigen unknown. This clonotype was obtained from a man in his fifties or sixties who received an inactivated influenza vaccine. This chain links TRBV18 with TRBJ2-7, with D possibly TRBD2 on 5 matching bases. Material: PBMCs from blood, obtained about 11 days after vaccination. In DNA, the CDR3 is TGTGCCAGCTCACCCTTCGGGAAGGCCTACGAGCAGTACTTC. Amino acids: CASSPFGKAYEQYF.